The 24 T cell receptor beta chains below all came from one sample that was sequenced in a study of T cells in localized non-small cell lung cancer. Clones were sequenced by immunoSEQ multiplex PCR, and TCRdb holds only the in-frame ones, with some missing. The data contain about 36,000 clones, more than 90% of them seen just once; the ten biggest clones take up more than 5.5%. This sample comprised peripheral blood, obtained before any cancer treatment. These receptors came from a female donor older than 55 with stage I lung adenocarcinoma.

The CDR3 region has the DNA TGTGCCACCACCCCGGGACAGGGGGCCCCGGGGCGCGGGACTGAGCAGTTCTTC. It is translated as CATTPGQGAPGRGTEQFF. The chain uses TRBV15 and TRBJ2-1; 12 bases are shared with TRBD1. The CDR3 is 18 amino acids. J was trimmed by 9 bases and V by 7 bases; bases with no gene match: 19. Germline V gives CDR1 LNHNV, CDR2 YYDKDF (reference sequence).

The V gene is TRBV7-2, the J gene TRBJ1-5; D gene unclear. The CDR3 sequence is 15 residues long. Trimming cost V 2 bases and J 1 base, with 9 bases left between them. Germline V gives CDR1 SGHTA, CDR2 FQGNSA. CDR3 sequence (DNA): TGTGCCAGCAGCTTATCCCTCGGGAGCAATCAGCCCCAGCATTTT. This sequence encodes CASSLSLGSNQPQHF.

The chain combines TRBV28 with TRBJ2-3; the D gene is possibly TRBD1 (5 bases). V lost 4 bases, J lost 2 bases, and 7 bases lay in between. There are 13 residues in the CDR3. In germline, CDR1 is MDHEN, CDR2 SYDVKM. CDR3 bases: TGTGCCAGCAGTTCGACAGCCACAGATACGCAGTATTTT. Translation: CASSSTATDTQYF.

The chain uses TRBV4-1 and TRBJ1-2, with D uncertain. Germline CDR1 and CDR2: MGHRA and YSYEKL. V lost 7 bases and J lost 4, with 22 bases in between. There are 16 residues in the CDR3. The chain's CDR3 is CASTNGSLFPFYGYTF. CDR3 in DNA: TGCGCCAGCACGAACGGAAGTTTGTTTCCGTTCTATGGCTACACCTTC.

This chain uses TRBV19 with TRBJ1-1; TRBD1 aligns across 7 bases. V dropped 3 bases and J dropped 5; count of bases not matched to a gene: 6. The CDR3 totals 14 residues. CDR1 is LNHDA, CDR2 SQIVND, per germline (reference sequence). CDR3 sequence (DNA): TGTGCCAGTAGTATTACAGGGGCAATGACTGAAGCTTTCTTT. Translating it yields CASSITGAMTEAFF.

The V and J genes are TRBV4-1 and TRBJ2-5; 7 nucleotides line up with TRBD1. Germline loops: CDR1 MGHRA, CDR2 YSYEKL. The CDR3 is 15 residues long. Trimming at V came to 0 bases and at J to 2 bases, leaving 3 bases not matched to a gene. CDR3 amino acids: CASSQEKGAQETQYF. Written as DNA, the CDR3 is TGCGCCAGCAGCCAAGAAAAGGGGGCTCAAGAGACCCAGTACTTC.

A few counts support this clone. The genes are TRBV10-1 and TRBJ2-7; 10 bases are a match to TRBD1. The CDR3 has 15 amino acids. Trimming took 8 bases from V and 7 from J; bases not matched to a gene: 14. Germline CDR1 reads WNHNN; CDR2 reads SYGVQD (reference sequence). In DNA form, the CDR3 reads TGCGCCAGCTCCCCAGGGAGACAGGGGGCGCGGGAGCAGTACGTC. Encoded protein: CASSPGRQGAREQYV.

The chain links TRBV27 to TRBJ2-1; 13 nucleotides match TRBD2. Per germline, CDR1 MNHEY and CDR2 SMNVEV (reference sequence). After removal of 9 bases from V and 1 base from J, the junction contained 15 bases not matched to a gene. This CDR3 is built from 19 residues. CDR3 DNA: TGTGCCAGAACTAGCGGGGGGGCGACCGAACAAGGATCCTACAATGAGCAGTTCTTC. Residues: CARTSGGATEQGSYNEQFF.

The chain employs TRBV7-9 and TRBJ1-2; 8 nucleotides agree with TRBD1. The ends lost 3 bases at V and 4 bases at J; junction bases unmatched: 7. Germline CDR1 SEHNR, CDR2 FQNEAQ (reference sequence). This CDR3 contains 15 residues. The CDR3 loop is CASSFNRGTSYGYTF. In nucleotides, the CDR3 is TGTGCCAGCAGCTTTAACAGGGGGACCTCCTATGGCTACACCTTC. The entire variable domain, with the rest obtained from reference TRBV7-9 and TRBJ1-2, is as follows: DTGVSQNPRHKITKRGQNVTFRCDPISEHNRLYWYRQTLGQGPEFLTYFQNEAQLEKSRLLSDRFSAERPKGSFSTLEIQRTEQGDSAMYLCASSFNRGTSYGYTFGSGTRLTVV.

The chain joins TRBV5-6 to TRBJ1-1; D is perhaps TRBD1 (5 bases). This CDR3 comprises 13 residues. Looked up from germline, CDR1 is SGHDT and CDR2 is YYEEEE. Trimming took 6 bases from V and 0 from J, leaving 9 bases between them. The CDR3 bases are TGTGCCAGCAAGCGACAGTTGAACACTGAAGCTTTCTTT. This translates into CASKRQLNTEAFF.

This clone was picked up a small number of times. The rearrangement joins TRBV9 to TRBJ1-6; a weak D match, TRBD1 (5 bases). Trimming pared 3 bases from V and 3 bases from J, leaving 10 bases between. Germline CDR1 SGDLS, CDR2 YYNGEE. The CDR3 spans 15 residues. The CDR3 coding sequence is TGTGCCAGCAGCGCCGCAGGGTTCTATAATTCACCCCTCCACTTT. It is translated as CASSAAGFYNSPLHF.

The chain uses TRBV19 and TRBJ1-1, with D unclear. The CDR3 has 15 amino acids. V gave up 3 bases and J gave up 1 base, with 12 bases separating them. CDR1 and CDR2 (germline): LNHDA, SQIVND (reference sequence). CDR3 loop: CASSIYLTTNTEAFF. CDR3 coding DNA: TGTGCCAGTAGTATCTACCTAACTACGAACACTGAAGCTTTCTTT.

J is TRBJ1-5 and V is TRBV15, with a weak D call TRBD1 (5 bases). Trimming removed 6 bases at V and 6 bases at J, with 15 bases between. Germline V gene data show CDR1 as LNHNV and CDR2 as YYDKDF (reference sequence). The CDR3 spans 14 residues. In DNA form, the CDR3 reads TGTGCCACCAGTCTTTTAAGGGGTGGTCAGCCCCAGCATTTT. It is translated as CATSLLRGGQPQHF. Filled out from reference TRBV15 and TRBJ1-5, the complete variable domain reads DAMVIQNPRYQVTQFGKPVTLSCSQTLNHNVMYWYQQKSSQAPKLLFHYYDKDFNNEADTPDNFQSRRPNTSFCFLDIRSPGLGDTAMYLCATSLLRGGQPQHFGDGTRLSIL.

CDR3 protein: CASSLVAGTSWGYTF. The CDR3 coding sequence is TGCGCCAGCAGCTTGGTAGCGGGGACCTCTTGGGGCTACACCTTC. The chain links TRBV5-1 to TRBJ1-2, with a possible D match to TRBD1 (5 bases). Germline V gives CDR1 SGHRS, CDR2 YFSETQ. The CDR3 totals 15 residues. V lost 0 bases and J lost 8, with 17 bases in between.

This chain links TRBV7-8 with TRBJ2-7; the match to TRBD2 covers 7 bases. CDR1 is SGHVS, CDR2 FQNEAQ, per germline. The ends lost 5 bases at V and 3 bases at J; junction bases unmatched: 10. The CDR3 covers 15 residues. The chain's CDR3 is CASSAERGPRYEQYF. CDR3 bases: TGTGCCAGCAGCGCGGAGCGGGGACCCCGCTACGAGCAGTACTTC.

V gene TRBV5-1 combines with J gene TRBJ2-2; D perhaps matches TRBD2 (6 bases). Germline loops: CDR1 SGHRS, CDR2 YFSETQ. The CDR3 consists of 15 residues. Trimming removed 9 bases at V and 3 bases at J, with 18 bases between. In DNA form, the CDR3 reads TGCGCCACCTCCATGGGAGGAGGGGACACCGGGGAGCTGTTTTTT. Translating it yields CATSMGGGDTGELFF.

This chain connects TRBV9 to TRBJ1-1; the D gene is possibly TRBD1 (6 bases). The germline V gene has CDR1 SGDLS and CDR2 YYNGEE. This CDR3 is built from 14 residues. V was cut by 2 bases and J by 1 base, with 9 bases left in between. CDR3 protein: CASSVAGANTEAFF. The CDR3 DNA reads TGTGCCAGCAGCGTTGCAGGGGCGAACACTGAAGCTTTCTTT.

The V call is TRBV19, the J call TRBJ1-3, with TRBD1 matching 7 bases. Trimming cost V 6 bases and J 0 bases; bases outside gene matches: 14. Per the germline V gene, CDR1 is LNHDA and CDR2 is SQIVND (reference sequence). The CDR3 covers 18 residues. CDR3 DNA sequence: TGTGCCAGTAGACATCGTCCCGGGACAGCCGGCTCTGGAAACACCATATATTTT. Encoded protein: CASRHRPGTAGSGNTIYF.

In DNA form, the CDR3 reads TGTGCCAGCAGTACGACAGGGGCACTGTTTTTT. This codes for CASSTTGALFF. The chain joins TRBV6-5 to TRBJ1-4, with 8 nucleotides matching TRBD1. V was pared by 5 bases and J by 13 bases, with 3 bases of the junction left unmatched. This CDR3 comprises 11 residues. Germline V lookup: CDR1 MNHEY, CDR2 SVGAGI.

This chain uses TRBV18 with TRBJ1-6, with D possibly being TRBD1 (6 bases). V lost 1 base, J lost 5 bases, and 12 bases lay in between. The CDR3 is 16 amino acids. Germline assignment: CDR1 KGHSH and CDR2 LQKENI. In DNA form, the CDR3 reads TGTGCCAGCTCACCACGGGGGGGGGCGGATAATTCACCCCTCCACTTT. This sequence encodes CASSPRGGADNSPLHF.

The chain combines TRBV19 with TRBJ2-2; 9 bases are shared with TRBD1. CDR3 size: 16 residues. Trimming cost V 5 bases and J 4 bases; bases outside gene matches: 8. Looked up from germline, CDR1 is LNHDA and CDR2 is SQIVND (reference sequence). The CDR3 sequence: CASSHTGGAGTGELFF. CDR3 nucleotides: TGTGCCAGTAGTCATACAGGGGGCGCGGGCACCGGGGAGCTGTTTTTT.

This clone turned up a few times. The chain recombines TRBV6-1 with TRBJ1-2, with 8 bases aligning to TRBD1. Losses at the gene ends were 2 bases for V and 5 bases for J; bases not matched to a gene: 13. The CDR3 covers 17 residues. Germline assignment: CDR1 MNHNS and CDR2 SASEGT. This CDR3 is CASSENVDRVLGYGYTF. CDR3 bases: TGTGCCAGCAGTGAAAACGTGGACAGGGTTCTCGGTTATGGCTACACCTTC.

The J gene is TRBJ1-5, the V gene TRBV7-6; D uncertain. V gave up 3 bases and J gave up 4 bases, with 4 bases separating them. The CDR3 is made up of 12 amino acids. CDR1 and CDR2 (germline): SGHVS, FNYEAQ. For the CDR3, the DNA is TGTGCCAGCAGCTTTAGGAATCAGCCCCAGCATTTT. It translates to CASSFRNQPQHF.

The chain couples TRBV28 to TRBJ1-4; D gene uncertain. Germline V gene data show CDR1 as MDHEN and CDR2 as SYDVKM. The CDR3 runs 13 residues. Trimming shortened V by 2 bases and J by 8 bases, and 9 bases separated the two germline ends. The CDR3 spells CASSLVVWEKLFF. CDR3 DNA sequence: TGTGCCAGCAGTTTAGTTGTTTGGGAAAAACTGTTTTTT. The entire variable domain, with the rest obtained from reference TRBV28 and TRBJ1-4, is as follows: DVKVTQSSRYLVKRTGEKVFLECVQDMDHENMFWYRQDPGLGLRLIYFSYDVKMKEKGDIPEGYSVSREKKERFSLILESASTNQTSMYLCASSLVVWEKLFFGSGTQLSVL.